This passage covers 29 T cell receptor beta chains from one sample sequenced in a study of shared clonotypes between healthy human individuals. The table came from immunoSEQ multiplex PCR; TCRdb's copy has only in-frame clones and leaves some out. The table has 2 million to 2.5 million clones, over 85% seen once. Positively selected for CCR7, the CD45RO-negative cells used as naive CD8 cells excluded terminally differentiated effector memory CD45RA+ cells. Sequences were obtained from naive CD8+ T cells sorted from blood. The receptors come from a young man in good health.

This chain joins TRBV14 and TRBJ1-5; unclear D gene. Trimming stripped 1 base from V and 7 bases from J, with 8 bases between. The CDR3 is made up of 13 amino acids. Germline V gene lookup returns CDR1 SGHDN and CDR2 FVKESK. CDR3 DNA: TGTGCCAGCAGCCAAGGCGCGAGCCAGCCCCAGCATTTT. Translating it yields CASSQGASQPQHF.

V gene TRBV5-4 combines with J gene TRBJ2-7, with TRBD1 identical over 8 bases. Per the germline V gene, CDR1 is SGHNT and CDR2 is YYREEE (reference sequence). With V trimmed by 4 bases and J by 5 bases, 8 bases remained unmatched. This CDR3 comprises 14 residues. The CDR3 region is CASSSDRGPNEQYF. The DNA of the CDR3 is TGTGCCAGCAGCAGCGACAGGGGTCCCAACGAGCAGTACTTC. The variable domain in full, with the rest retrieved from reference TRBV5-4 and TRBJ2-7, is ETGVTQSPTHLIKTRGQQVTLRCSSQSGHNTVSWYQQALGQGPQFIFQYYREEENGRGNFPPRFSGLQFPNYSSELNVNALELDDSALYLCASSSDRGPNEQYFGPGTRLTVT.

As DNA, the CDR3 is TGTGCCAGCAGCTTAGGCCTCGGGAGAGACGGCACCGGGGAGCTGTTTTTT. It codes for CASSLGLGRDGTGELFF. This rearrangement joins TRBV13 to TRBJ2-2; a weak D match, TRBD2 (6 bases). CDR1 and CDR2 (germline): PRHDT, FYEKMQ (reference sequence). The CDR3 is made up of 17 amino acids. V was cut by 0 bases and J by 4 bases, with 15 bases left in between.

This rearrangement joins TRBV6-1 to TRBJ2-7; 9 nucleotides match TRBD1. The CDR3 is 15 amino acids. From germline, CDR1 is MNHNS and CDR2 SASEGT. With V trimmed by 3 bases and J by 4 bases, 7 bases remained unmatched. In nucleotides, the CDR3 is TGTGCCAGCAGTGATCTAGACAGGGGGATTTACGAGCAGTACTTC. As protein: CASSDLDRGIYEQYF.

Note on this clone: This specimen includes other DNA sequences encoding the same CDR3. This rearrangement joins TRBV4-3 to TRBJ1-1; maybe TRBD1 (6 bases). The germline V gene encodes CDR1 LGHNA and CDR2 YSLEER. The CDR3 consists of 13 residues. Between the trimmed V and J ends, which lost 3 bases and 4 bases, there was a span of 9 bases. In DNA, the CDR3 is TGCGCCAGCAGCCAGGACAGTGCCACTGAAGCTTTCTTT. It specifies CASSQDSATEAFF.

The rearrangement links TRBV7-2 to TRBJ2-7; D is perhaps TRBD1 (6 bases). V was cut by 2 bases and J by 1 base, with 9 bases left in between. CDR3 length: 14 amino acids. From germline, CDR1 is SGHTA and CDR2 FQGNSA. CDR3 sequence (DNA): TGTGCCAGCAGCTTATGGGACACTTCCTACGAGCAGTACTTC. As protein: CASSLWDTSYEQYF.

Concerning this clone itself: The same CDR3 arises from other DNA sequences in this sample as well. The chain carries TRBV30 and TRBJ1-1; 8 bases align to TRBD1. CDR3 size: 13 residues. Losses at the gene ends were 2 bases for V and 2 bases for J; bases not matched to a gene: 1. The germline gives CDR1 GTSNPN, CDR2 SVGIG (reference sequence). The CDR3 loop reads CAWSTGGNTEAFF. Here the CDR3 DNA reads TGTGCCTGGAGTACAGGGGGAAACACTGAAGCTTTCTTT.

The chain is built from TRBV27 and TRBJ1-2; 8 bases match TRBD1. Germline loops: CDR1 MNHEY, CDR2 SMNVEV (reference sequence). The V segment lost 5 bases and the J segment 1 base; nucleotides outside the gene matches: 9. The CDR3 loop spans 16 amino acids. The CDR3: CASSPLRTGINYGYTF. CDR3 DNA: TGTGCCAGCAGTCCTCTTCGGACAGGGATTAACTATGGCTACACCTTC.

This chain uses TRBV9 with TRBJ1-2; 7 bases align to TRBD1. V lost 3 bases, J lost 0 bases, and 5 bases stayed unmatched. The germline V gene has CDR1 SGDLS and CDR2 YYNGEE. The CDR3 covers 15 residues. CDR3 coding DNA: TGTGCCAGCAGCGGATGGACAGGTCCTAACTATGGCTACACCTTC. This translates into CASSGWTGPNYGYTF.

This chain connects TRBV9 to TRBJ2-2; perhaps TRBD2 as D (5 bases). CDR1 is SGDLS and CDR2 is YYNGEE in the germline V gene. Trimming removed 1 base from V and 3 bases from J, with 13 bases in between. The CDR3 length is 16 residues. This CDR3 is CASSVRADYDTGELFF. As DNA, the CDR3 is TGTGCCAGCAGCGTAAGGGCAGACTACGACACCGGGGAGCTGTTTTTT.

This chain joins TRBV4-1 and TRBJ2-7, with a tentative D call TRBD2 (5 bases). Germline V CDR1 and CDR2: MGHRA, YSYEKL. The germline V and J ends were trimmed by 4 bases and 3 bases, with 13 bases remaining between them. The length of the CDR3 is 14 residues. This chain's CDR3 is CASSPLDTGYEQYF. CDR3 coding DNA: TGCGCCAGCAGCCCACTAGACACTGGCTACGAGCAGTACTTC.

The J gene is TRBJ1-1, the V gene TRBV6-1, with 9 nucleotides matching TRBD1. With 1 base clipped from V and 5 bases from J, the junction kept 14 bases outside the gene matches. The length of the CDR3 is 18 residues. The germline CDR1 and CDR2 sequences are MNHNS and SASEGT. The CDR3 bases are TGTGCCAGCAGTGAAGGTTTAACTTGGACAGGGGAAAGAACTGAAGCTTTCTTT. Translated: CASSEGLTWTGERTEAFF.

As for this clone: The sample contains more than one DNA sequence encoding this CDR3. The V gene is TRBV4-1, the J gene TRBJ2-7; TRBD1 aligns across 8 bases. Per germline, CDR1 MGHRA and CDR2 YSYEKL. This CDR3 is built from 15 residues. The V gene end was trimmed by 1 base and the J gene end by 3 bases; junction bases not matched to a gene: 5. The CDR3 bases are TGCGCCAGCAGCCAAGTCGCAGGGGGCGGCTACGAGCAGTACTTC. Protein product: CASSQVAGGGYEQYF.

V and J are TRBV11-2 and TRBJ2-7; D unclear. CDR1 is SGHAT, CDR2 FQNNGV, per germline. The CDR3 has 12 amino acids. Trimming left V 5 bases short and J 4 bases short, with 9 bases between. The CDR3 here is CASSQPPYEQYF. The CDR3 bases are TGTGCCAGCAGCCAACCCCCATACGAGCAGTACTTC.

This clone was seen a few times. The chain employs TRBV27 and TRBJ1-5; the match to TRBD1 covers 9 bases. This CDR3 contains 13 residues. V was pared by 6 bases and J by 5 bases, with 2 bases of the junction left unmatched. Looked up from germline, CDR1 is MNHEY and CDR2 is SMNVEV (reference sequence). The CDR3 DNA follows: TGTGCCAGCAGCAGGGACAGGGATCAGCCCCAGCATTTT. Translated, it gives CASSRDRDQPQHF.

This sequence joins TRBV5-1 and TRBJ2-7; TRBD1 is a possible D gene (6 bases). The CDR3 totals 15 residues. Trimming shortened V by 2 bases and J by 0 bases, and 12 bases separated the two germline ends. Per the germline V gene, CDR1 is SGHRS and CDR2 is YFSETQ. CDR3 residues: CASSFGTLYSYEQYF. The CDR3 coding sequence is TGCGCCAGCAGCTTCGGGACACTCTACTCCTACGAGCAGTACTTC.

The V gene is TRBV28, the J gene TRBJ2-7, with a weak D call TRBD1 (6 bases). The CDR3 runs 15 residues. V lost 5 bases, J lost 0 bases, and 14 bases lay in between. Germline V CDR1 and CDR2: MDHEN, SYDVKM. CDR3 sequence: CASSLYTDSSYEQYF. The CDR3 DNA reads TGTGCCAGCAGTCTTTATACGGACAGCTCCTACGAGCAGTACTTC.

The chain combines TRBV27 with TRBJ2-7, with 11 bases that match TRBD1. There are 17 residues in the CDR3. The V segment lost 5 bases and the J segment 4 bases; nucleotides outside the gene matches: 13. The germline V gene encodes CDR1 MNHEY and CDR2 SMNVEV (reference sequence). In DNA, the CDR3 is TGTGCCAGCAGTCCAACCGGGACAGGGGGATTCGGTTACGAGCAGTACTTC. It is translated as CASSPTGTGGFGYEQYF.

In this sample, this clone turned up a few times. This CDR3 is also generated by other DNA sequences in the sample. The genes are TRBV2 and TRBJ2-7; no clear D gene. Trimming stripped 4 bases from V and 3 bases from J, with 4 bases between. Germline lookup yields CDR1 SNHLY and CDR2 FYNNEI. CDR3 length equals 11 residues. CDR3 nucleotide sequence: TGTGCCAGCAGTGCAGGCTACGAGCAGTACTTC. Its protein product is CASSAGYEQYF.

The chain combines TRBV7-6 with TRBJ2-5; D may correspond to TRBD1 or TRBD2 (5 bases each). V was cut by 5 bases and J by 0 bases, with 16 bases left in between. Germline loops: CDR1 SGHVS, CDR2 FNYEAQ. The CDR3 contains 16 residues. CDR3 DNA sequence: TGTGCCAGCAGCCGAAACCGGGACGCCAACCAAGAGACCCAGTACTTC. This sequence encodes CASSRNRDANQETQYF.

This clone was picked up one time. J is TRBJ2-7 and V is TRBV7-8, with 12 bases fitting TRBD1. From germline, CDR1 is SGHVS and CDR2 FQNEAQ. Trimming removed 3 bases from V and 4 bases from J; junction bases left unmatched: 7. CDR3 size: 16 residues. The CDR3 reads CASSFDRDRGRYEQYF. In DNA, the CDR3 is TGTGCCAGCAGCTTTGACCGGGACAGGGGGCGTTACGAGCAGTACTTC.

The rearrangement uses TRBV27 and TRBJ2-2, with 8 positions matching TRBD1. V was pared by 2 bases and J by 6 bases, with 5 bases of the junction left unmatched. Germline V gene lookup returns CDR1 MNHEY and CDR2 SMNVEV (reference sequence). The CDR3 is 15 residues long. The CDR3 spells CASSLGQGAAGELFF. CDR3 in DNA: TGTGCCAGCAGTTTAGGGCAGGGGGCAGCCGGGGAGCTGTTTTTT.

The rearrangement joins TRBV6-1 to TRBJ2-6, with D possibly matching TRBD1 (5 bases). The V end lost 8 bases, the J end lost 2 bases, and 10 bases lay between the germline ends. Germline V lookup: CDR1 MNHNS, CDR2 SASEGT. The CDR3 is 14 amino acids. CDR3 nucleotide sequence: TGTGCCAGCTTTCTAGGGGCTGGGGCCAACGTCCTGACTTTC. This gives the protein CASFLGAGANVLTF.

The chain combines TRBV15 with TRBJ2-2; 7 nucleotides agree with TRBD1. Germline CDR1 is LNHNV and CDR2 is YYDKDF (reference sequence). The CDR3 loop spans 15 amino acids. The trim removed 3 bases at V and 3 bases at J, leaving 4 bases unmatched. For the CDR3, the DNA is TGTGCCACCAGCAGGGGACAGCTTGACACCGGGGAGCTGTTTTTT. Translated, it gives CATSRGQLDTGELFF.

This clone was detected only once. CDR3 sequence: CASFERDPNGYTF. The CDR3 bases are TGTGCCAGCTTTGAAAGGGATCCTAATGGCTACACCTTC. This chain uses TRBV6-1 with TRBJ1-2, with D unresolved. The germline V and J ends were trimmed by 8 bases and 6 bases, with 16 bases remaining between them. The germline V gene has CDR1 MNHNS and CDR2 SASEGT. The CDR3 is 13 amino acids.

There are a few counts of this clone. The J gene is TRBJ1-1, the V gene TRBV5-1; 7 bases map to TRBD1. The CDR3 is 15 amino acids. Looked up from germline, CDR1 is SGHRS and CDR2 is YFSETQ. V was pared by 0 bases and J by 3 bases, with 5 bases of the junction left unmatched. The CDR3 coding sequence is TGCGCCAGCAGCTTGGACAGGGGATGGGACACTGAAGCTTTCTTT. The encoded protein is CASSLDRGWDTEAFF.

V gene TRBV7-9 combines with J gene TRBJ2-1; D unresolved. V shed 5 bases and J shed 7 bases, with 9 bases lying between them. The CDR3 sequence is 12 residues long. The germline V gene encodes CDR1 SEHNR and CDR2 FQNEAQ (reference sequence). Here the CDR3 DNA reads TGTGCCAGCAGCGTGACCCTGAATGAGCAGTTCTTC. Translation: CASSVTLNEQFF.

The chain is built from TRBV10-1 and TRBJ2-1, with TRBD1 as a possible D gene (6 bases). CDR1 is WNHNN, CDR2 SYGVQD, per germline (reference sequence). V was clipped by 0 bases and J by 8 bases, with 11 bases between them. The CDR3 is made up of 14 amino acids. This chain's CDR3 is CASSESGTIDEQFF. The CDR3 nucleotides are TGCGCCAGCAGTGAGTCCGGGACAATCGATGAGCAGTTCTTC.

V and J are TRBV9 and TRBJ2-2, with D possibly matching TRBD1 (6 bases). Trimming removed 1 base from V and 5 bases from J, with 9 bases in between. Germline lookup yields CDR1 SGDLS and CDR2 YYNGEE. The CDR3 is made up of 14 amino acids. The CDR3 nucleotides read TGTGCCAGCAGCGTAATCCAGGGGACCGGGGAGCTGTTTTTT. As protein: CASSVIQGTGELFF.